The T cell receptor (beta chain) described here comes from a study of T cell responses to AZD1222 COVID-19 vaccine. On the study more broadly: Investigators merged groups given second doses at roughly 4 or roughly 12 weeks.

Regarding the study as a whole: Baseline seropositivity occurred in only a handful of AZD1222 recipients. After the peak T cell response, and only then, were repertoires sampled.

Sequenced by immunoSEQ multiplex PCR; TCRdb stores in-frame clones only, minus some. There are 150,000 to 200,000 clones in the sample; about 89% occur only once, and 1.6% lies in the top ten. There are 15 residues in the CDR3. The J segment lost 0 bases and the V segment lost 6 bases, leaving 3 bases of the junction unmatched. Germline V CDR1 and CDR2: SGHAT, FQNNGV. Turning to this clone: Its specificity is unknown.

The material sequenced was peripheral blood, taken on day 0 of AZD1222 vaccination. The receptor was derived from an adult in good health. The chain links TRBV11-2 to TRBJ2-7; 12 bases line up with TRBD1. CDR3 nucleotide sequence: TGTGCCAGCAGTGTGGGACAGGGGGCCTCCTACGAGCAGTACTTC. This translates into CASSVGQGASYEQYF.